This section outlines one TCR beta chain sequence together with its context. These data originate in a study of blood T cell repertoires in COVID-19. Here immunoSEQ multiplex PCR was the method, and the copy in TCRdb shows in-frame clones only, minus some. The data contain more than 20,000 clones, roughly 71% of them singletons. Germline lookup yields CDR1 SNHLY and CDR2 FYNNEI. The CDR3 covers 14 residues. Losses at the gene ends were 6 bases for V and 4 bases for J; bases not matched to a gene: 8. The clonotype originates from an elderly man with active or convalescent COVID-19. The chain couples TRBV2 to TRBJ1-2, with 7 bases lining up with TRBD1. The specimen sequenced was peripheral blood. The CDR3: CASSGTDFSYGYTF. Here the CDR3 DNA reads TGTGCCAGCAGCGGGACAGATTTTAGCTATGGCTACACCTTC.